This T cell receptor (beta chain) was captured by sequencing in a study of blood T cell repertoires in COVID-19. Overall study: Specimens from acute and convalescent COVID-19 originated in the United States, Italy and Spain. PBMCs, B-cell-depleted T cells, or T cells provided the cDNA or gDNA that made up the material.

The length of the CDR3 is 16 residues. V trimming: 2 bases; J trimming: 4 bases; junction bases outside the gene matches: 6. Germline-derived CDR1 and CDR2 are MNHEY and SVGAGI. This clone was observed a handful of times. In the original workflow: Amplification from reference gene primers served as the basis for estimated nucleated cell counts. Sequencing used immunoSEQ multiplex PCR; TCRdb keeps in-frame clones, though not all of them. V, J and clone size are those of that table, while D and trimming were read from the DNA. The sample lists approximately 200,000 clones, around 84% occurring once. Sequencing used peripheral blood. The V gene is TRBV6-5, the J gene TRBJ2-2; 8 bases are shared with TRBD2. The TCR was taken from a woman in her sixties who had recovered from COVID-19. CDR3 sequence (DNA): TGTGCCAGCAGTTACCCGGGGGGGCTGGGCACCGGGGAGCTGTTTTTT. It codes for CASSYPGGLGTGELFF.